Listed here are 21 T cell receptor beta chains from one sample, sequenced in a study of OX40 agonist ivuxolimab in advanced cancers. Only in-frame clones appear in the TCRdb table, and some are missing; sequencing was by immunoSEQ multiplex PCR. The sample contains some 60,000 clones, about 90% of which appear only once. Sample: CD4+ or CD8+ T cells sorted from blood, taken in a trial of the OX40 agonist ivuxolimab. The source of these receptors is an adult with an advanced solid tumor such as melanoma, head and neck, liver or kidney cancer.

This rearrangement joins TRBV19 to TRBJ2-5; no clear D gene. The CDR3 length is 14 residues. Germline V gene sequence: CDR1 LNHDA, CDR2 SQIVND (reference sequence). The V gene lost 5 bases and the J gene lost 2 bases, with 12 bases spanning the gap. CDR3: CASSPSPGQETQYF. The CDR3, as DNA: TGTGCCAGTAGTCCTAGTCCAGGTCAAGAGACCCAGTACTTC.

The chain carries TRBV5-1 and TRBJ2-7, with 9 bases that match TRBD1. Germline V gene lookup returns CDR1 SGHRS and CDR2 YFSETQ. V was clipped by 4 bases and J by 5 bases; unmatched bases: 10. The CDR3 totals 15 residues. The CDR3 loop reads CASSPLQGAIDEQYF. CDR3 in DNA: TGCGCCAGCAGCCCATTACAGGGGGCAATAGACGAGCAGTACTTC.

The CDR3 spells CASSVYRNGYTF. The CDR3 bases are TGTGCCAGCAGTGTCTACAGAAATGGCTACACCTTC. The genes are TRBV28 and TRBJ1-2; D is unclear. CDR3 size: 12 residues. The germline CDR1 and CDR2 sequences are MDHEN and SYDVKM. Trimming took 5 bases from V and 6 from J, leaving 10 bases between them.

This clone was seen just once. The rearrangement links TRBV4-1 to TRBJ2-3, with 12 bases aligning to TRBD1. Germline V CDR1 and CDR2: MGHRA, YSYEKL. This CDR3 comprises 16 residues. Germline trimming cut 1 base from V and 4 bases from J; bases unmatched to any gene: 3. CDR3 sequence reads: CASSQGGTGGADTQYF. Here the CDR3 DNA reads TGCGCCAGCAGCCAAGGGGGGACAGGGGGCGCAGATACGCAGTATTTT.

The V gene is TRBV28, the J gene TRBJ2-7; D gene uncertain. The CDR3 has 12 residues. The germline V gene has CDR1 MDHEN and CDR2 SYDVKM. The V end lost 11 bases, the J end lost 4 bases, and 15 bases lay between the germline ends. This CDR3 reads CAPTPVPYEQYF. The CDR3 DNA reads as TGTGCCCCTACTCCTGTCCCTTACGAGCAGTACTTC.

This chain uses TRBV4-1 with TRBJ1-1, with 10 positions matching TRBD1. Germline CDR1 and CDR2: MGHRA and YSYEKL. CDR3 size: 15 residues. V lost 6 bases, J lost 3 bases, and 7 bases stayed unmatched. The DNA for the CDR3 is TGCGCCAGCAGGGGGGACAGGGGATGGGACACTGAAGCTTTCTTT. Its protein is CASRGDRGWDTEAFF.

This clone occurred once. The rearrangement uses TRBV19 and TRBJ2-1, with a possible D match to TRBD1 (5 bases). Germline values: CDR1 LNHDA, CDR2 SQIVND (reference sequence). CDR3 length: 14 amino acids. V lost 3 bases and J lost 3, with 9 bases in between. CDR3 coding DNA: TGTGCCAGTAGTATGGGTGACAGCTACAATGAGCAGTTCTTC. This codes for CASSMGDSYNEQFF. Based on the CDR3 plus reference TRBV19 and TRBJ2-1, the full variable domain is DGGITQSPKYLFRKEGQNVTLSCEQNLNHDAMYWYRQDPGQGLRLIYYSQIVNDFQKGDIAEGYSVSREKKESFPLTVTSAQKNPTAFYLCASSMGDSYNEQFFGPGTRLTVL.

This sequence joins TRBV27 and TRBJ1-1; tentative D call: TRBD1 (5 bases). The ends were cut back, 7 bases at V and 5 bases at J, with 20 bases in the middle. CDR3 length: 15 residues. Per germline, CDR1 MNHEY and CDR2 SMNVEV (reference sequence). CDR3 residues: CASNFGGVKGTEAFF. In nucleotides, the CDR3 is TGTGCCAGCAACTTCGGGGGGGTGAAAGGGACTGAAGCTTTCTTT.

This rearrangement joins TRBV30 to TRBJ1-1, with no clear D. This CDR3 has 13 residues. V gave up 5 bases and J gave up 1 base, with 11 bases separating them. Germline lookup yields CDR1 GTSNPN and CDR2 SVGIG (reference sequence). This CDR3 is CAWSHRGNTEAFF. CDR3 coding DNA: TGTGCCTGGTCACACCGGGGGAACACTGAAGCTTTCTTT.

J is TRBJ2-7 and V is TRBV5-1; D is ambiguous. The CDR3 has 11 residues. Trimming pared 4 bases from V and 0 bases from J, leaving 2 bases between. CDR1 and CDR2 from the germline V gene are SGHRS and YFSETQ. The CDR3 coding sequence is TGCGCCAGCAGCAACTCCTACGAGCAGTACTTC. It specifies CASSNSYEQYF.

In DNA form, the CDR3 reads TGCGCCAGCAGCCGGCAGGCCTTGAACACCGGGGAGCTGTTTTTT. Translated, it gives CASSRQALNTGELFF. The chain uses TRBV5-1 and TRBJ2-2; D is unclear. Trimming cost V 4 bases and J 1 base, with 11 bases left between them. Germline V gene lookup returns CDR1 SGHRS and CDR2 YFSETQ. This CDR3 spans 15 amino acids.

This clone was seen just once. The chain recombines TRBV6-1 with TRBJ1-1, with TRBD1 matching 7 bases. Germline CDR1 reads MNHNS; CDR2 reads SASEGT. CDR3 size: 16 residues. The V gene end was trimmed by 4 bases and the J gene end by 10 bases; junction bases not matched to a gene: 18. CDR3 residues: CASSGPLRQGVIGAFF. In DNA, the CDR3 is TGTGCCAGCAGTGGTCCTCTTCGACAGGGAGTAATCGGAGCTTTCTTT.

The J gene is TRBJ1-5, the V gene TRBV11-2; D gene unclear. The length of the CDR3 is 13 residues. The V end lost 0 bases, the J end lost 14 bases, and 14 bases lay between the germline ends. The V gene's germline CDR1 is SGHAT and CDR2 FQNNGV. The CDR3 DNA sequence: TGTGCCAGCAGCTTAGATCTCCCAAACCGGAAGCATTTT. This encodes CASSLDLPNRKHF.

The chain joins TRBV7-8 to TRBJ2-5; 9 bases are a match to TRBD1. This CDR3 is built from 13 residues. Germline CDR1 SGHVS, CDR2 FQNEAQ. Trimming at V came to 4 bases and at J to 3 bases, leaving 0 bases not matched to a gene. CDR3 sequence reads: CASSWDREETQYF. DNA for the CDR3: TGTGCCAGCAGCTGGGACAGGGAAGAGACCCAGTACTTC.

CDR3 region: CASKSRQDYSPLHF. The DNA of the CDR3 is TGTGCCAGCAAGTCGAGACAGGACTATTCACCCCTCCACTTT. The chain joins TRBV6-5 to TRBJ1-6, with D possibly TRBD1 on 6 matching bases. Trimming cost V 7 bases and J 8 bases, with 15 bases left between them. This CDR3 comprises 14 residues. CDR1 is MNHEY, CDR2 SVGAGI, per germline.

This chain joins TRBV6-6 and TRBJ2-7, with D unclear. The CDR3 loop spans 14 amino acids. Germline V lookup: CDR1 MNHNY, CDR2 SVGAGI (reference sequence). V lost 5 bases and J lost 4, with 15 bases in between. CDR3 nucleotides: TGTGCCAGCAGTACCCTCGGGCTGAAGTACGAGCAGTACTTC. Protein sequence: CASSTLGLKYEQYF.

The chain combines TRBV6-6 with TRBJ1-3, with 10 bases fitting TRBD1. Trimming at V came to 4 bases and at J to 0 bases, leaving 0 bases not matched to a gene. The CDR3 runs to 15 residues. Germline values: CDR1 MNHNY, CDR2 SVGAGI (reference sequence). The CDR3 here is CASSWTGGSGNTIYF. DNA of the CDR3: TGTGCCAGCAGTTGGACAGGGGGCTCTGGAAACACCATATATTTT.

The chain uses TRBV28 and TRBJ1-5; D is possibly TRBD1 (5 bases). Trimming removed 7 bases at V and 5 bases at J, with 12 bases between. In germline, CDR1 is MDHEN, CDR2 SYDVKM. The CDR3 covers 13 residues. CDR3 residues: CASTRETDQPQHF. The CDR3 DNA sequence: TGTGCCAGCACCAGGGAGACGGATCAGCCCCAGCATTTT.

CDR3 residues: CASSPRVTQETQYF. The CDR3 DNA sequence: TGCGCCAGCAGCCCCAGGGTTACCCAAGAGACCCAGTACTTC. The V gene is TRBV5-1, the J gene TRBJ2-5, with D possibly being TRBD1 (5 bases). Trimming took off 4 bases at V and 1 base at J, with 11 bases between the two ends. The CDR3 length is 14 residues. Germline V gene sequence: CDR1 SGHRS, CDR2 YFSETQ.

J is TRBJ2-5 and V is TRBV5-1; TRBD2 matches 10 bases. Germline assignment: CDR1 SGHRS and CDR2 YFSETQ. CDR3 size: 15 residues. The V and J ends lost 0 bases and 7 bases, in that order; junction bases with no gene match: 6. The chain's CDR3 is CASSLDASGSGTQYF. The CDR3 DNA is TGCGCCAGCAGCTTGGATGCTAGCGGGAGTGGGACCCAGTACTTC.

The chain employs TRBV7-9 and TRBJ2-7; D assignment may be TRBD1 or TRBD2 (5 bases each). Trimming took off 1 base at V and 13 bases at J, with 23 bases between the two ends. In germline, CDR1 is SEHNR, CDR2 FQNEAQ (reference sequence). CDR3 length equals 15 residues. The CDR3 DNA sequence: TGTGCCAGCAGCTTAGTGGGGACCCCAGACTTCCCCCTCTACTTC. It translates to CASSLVGTPDFPLYF.